This T cell receptor (beta chain) is drawn from a study of T cell changes during pregnancy in multiple sclerosis. Assay used: immunoSEQ multiplex PCR; TCRdb lists only in-frame clones, some missing. The table shows 42,000 or so clones, with 70% to 90% occurring only once. CDR3 length: 14 residues. The ends were cut back, 3 bases at V and 9 bases at J, with 12 bases in the middle. Per the germline V gene, CDR1 is SGHTA and CDR2 is FQGTGA. The chain uses TRBV7-3 and TRBJ1-6; possible D gene TRBD1, 5 bases. The sample consisted of CD4+ T cells from peripheral blood mononuclear cells, taken after pregnancy. The TCR originated in a female donor with multiple sclerosis, enrolled in a pregnancy study. The CDR3 DNA reads as TGTGCCAGCAGCTTGGGCGACAGACGTTCACCCCTCCACTTT. The encoded protein is CASSLGDRRSPLHF.